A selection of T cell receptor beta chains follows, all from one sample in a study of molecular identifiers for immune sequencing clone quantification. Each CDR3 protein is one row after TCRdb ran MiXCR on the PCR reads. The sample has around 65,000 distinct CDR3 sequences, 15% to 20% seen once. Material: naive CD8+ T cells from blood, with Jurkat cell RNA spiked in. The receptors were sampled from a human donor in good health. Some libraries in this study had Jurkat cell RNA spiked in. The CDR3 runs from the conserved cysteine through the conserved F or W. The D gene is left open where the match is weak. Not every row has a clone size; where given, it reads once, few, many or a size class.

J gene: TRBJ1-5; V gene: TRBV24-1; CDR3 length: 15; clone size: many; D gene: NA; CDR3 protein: CATSDGAAHNQPQHF; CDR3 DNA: TGTGCCACCAGTGACGGTGCCGCTCACAATCAGCCCCAGCATTTT
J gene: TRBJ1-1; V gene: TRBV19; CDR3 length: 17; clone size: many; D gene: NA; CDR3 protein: CASSMGFQVYKDTEAFF; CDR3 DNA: TGTGCCAGTAGTATGGGCTTCCAGGTGTATAAGGACACTGAAGCTTTCTTT
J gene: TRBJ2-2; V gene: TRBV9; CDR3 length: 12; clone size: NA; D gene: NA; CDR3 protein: CASSVAGGELFF; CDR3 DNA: TGTGCCAGCAGCGTAGCGGGCGGGGAGCTGTTTTTT
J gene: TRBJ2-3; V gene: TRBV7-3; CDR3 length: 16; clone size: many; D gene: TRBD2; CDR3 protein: CASSSTSGTSTDTQYF; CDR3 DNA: TGTGCCAGCAGCTCTACTAGCGGCACTAGCACAGATACGCAGTATTTT
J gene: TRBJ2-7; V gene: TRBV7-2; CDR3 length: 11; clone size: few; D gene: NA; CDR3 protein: CASTDSYEQYF; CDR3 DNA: TGTGCCAGCACCGACTCCTACGAGCAGTACTTC
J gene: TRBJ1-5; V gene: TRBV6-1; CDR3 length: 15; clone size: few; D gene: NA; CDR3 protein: CASSDQIGIYQPQHF; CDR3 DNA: TGTGCCAGCAGCGACCAGATAGGGATCTATCAGCCCCAGCATTTT
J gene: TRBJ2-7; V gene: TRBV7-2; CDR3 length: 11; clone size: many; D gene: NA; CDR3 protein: CASSFTYEQYF; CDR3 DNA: TGTGCCAGCAGCTTTACCTACGAGCAGTACTTC
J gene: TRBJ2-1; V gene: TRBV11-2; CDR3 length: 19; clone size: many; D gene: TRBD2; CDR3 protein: CASSSPPGLAGGPYNEQFF; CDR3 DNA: TGTGCCAGCAGCTCTCCTCCGGGACTAGCGGGAGGGCCCTACAATGAGCAGTTCTTC
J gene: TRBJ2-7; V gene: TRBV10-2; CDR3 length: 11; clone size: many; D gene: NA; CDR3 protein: CASEASYEQYF; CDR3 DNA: TGCGCCAGCGAAGCATCCTACGAGCAGTACTTC
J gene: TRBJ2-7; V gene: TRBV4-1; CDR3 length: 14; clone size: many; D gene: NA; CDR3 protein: CASSQDRGSYEQYF; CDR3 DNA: TGCGCCAGCAGCCAAGATCGAGGGAGCTACGAGCAGTACTTC
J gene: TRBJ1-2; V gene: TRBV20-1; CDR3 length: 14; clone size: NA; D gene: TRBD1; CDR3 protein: CSASTGQGADGYTF; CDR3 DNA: TGCAGTGCCTCAACGGGACAGGGGGCAGATGGCTACACCTTC
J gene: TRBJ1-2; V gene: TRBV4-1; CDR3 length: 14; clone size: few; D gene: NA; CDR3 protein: CASSQRARSGGYTF; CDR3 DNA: TGCGCCAGCAGCCAAAGGGCCCGTTCGGGTGGCTACACCTTC
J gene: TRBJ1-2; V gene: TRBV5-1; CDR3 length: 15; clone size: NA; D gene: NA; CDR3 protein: CASSLAPTGNYGYTF; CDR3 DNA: TGCGCCAGCAGCTTGGCCCCGACGGGGAACTATGGCTACACCTTC
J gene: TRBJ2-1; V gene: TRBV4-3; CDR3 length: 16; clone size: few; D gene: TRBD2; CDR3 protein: CASSQAGTSGTNEQFF; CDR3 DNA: TGCGCCAGCAGCCAAGCGGGGACTAGCGGGACGAATGAGCAGTTCTTC
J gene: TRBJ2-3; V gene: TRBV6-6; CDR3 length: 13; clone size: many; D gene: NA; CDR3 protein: CAGAAHSGDTQYF; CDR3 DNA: TGTGCCGGCGCCGCGCACTCTGGGGATACGCAGTATTTT
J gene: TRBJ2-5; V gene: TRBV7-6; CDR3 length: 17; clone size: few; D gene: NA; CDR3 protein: CASSLLPLSSTQETQYF; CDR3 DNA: TGTGCCAGCAGCTTACTACCCCTCTCTAGTACCCAAGAGACCCAGTACTTC
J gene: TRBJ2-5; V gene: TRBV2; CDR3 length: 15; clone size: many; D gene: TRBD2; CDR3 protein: CASSASSGTMETQYF; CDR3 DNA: TGTGCCAGCAGCGCATCTAGCGGGACTATGGAGACCCAGTACTTC
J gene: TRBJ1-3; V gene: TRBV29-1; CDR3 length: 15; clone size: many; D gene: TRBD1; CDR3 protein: CSVTGTELSGNTIYF; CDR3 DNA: TGCAGCGTTACCGGGACAGAACTCTCTGGAAACACCATATATTTT
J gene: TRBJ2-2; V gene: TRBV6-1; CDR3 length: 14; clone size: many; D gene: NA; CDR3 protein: CASSEVGNTGELFF; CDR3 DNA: TGTGCCAGCAGTGAAGTGGGTAACACCGGGGAGCTGTTTTTT
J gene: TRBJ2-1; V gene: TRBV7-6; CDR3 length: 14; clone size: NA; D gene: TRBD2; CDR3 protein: CASTQVGGRDEQFF; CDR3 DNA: TGTGCCAGCACCCAGGTCGGCGGGAGGGATGAGCAGTTCTTC
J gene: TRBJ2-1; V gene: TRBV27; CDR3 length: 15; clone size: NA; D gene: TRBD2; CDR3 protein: CASSEREGRYNEQFF; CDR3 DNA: TGTGCCAGCAGCGAGCGGGAGGGACGATACAATGAGCAGTTCTTC
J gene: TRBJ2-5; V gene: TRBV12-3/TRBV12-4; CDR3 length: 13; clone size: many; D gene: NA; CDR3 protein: CASSLGTEETQYF; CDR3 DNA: TGTGCCAGCAGTTTAGGGACAGAAGAGACCCAGTACTTC
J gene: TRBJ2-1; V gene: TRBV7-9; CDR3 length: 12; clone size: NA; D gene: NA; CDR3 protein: CASSSWYNEQFF; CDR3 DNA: TGTGCCAGCAGCTCCTGGTACAATGAGCAGTTCTTC
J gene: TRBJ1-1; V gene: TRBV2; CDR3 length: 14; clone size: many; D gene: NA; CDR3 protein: CASRAVRMNTEAFF; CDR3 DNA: TGTGCCAGCAGGGCGGTCCGCATGAACACTGAAGCTTTCTTT
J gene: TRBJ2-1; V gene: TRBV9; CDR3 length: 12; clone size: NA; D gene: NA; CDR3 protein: CASSAWGNEQFF; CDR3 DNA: TGTGCCAGCAGCGCCTGGGGGAATGAGCAGTTCTTC
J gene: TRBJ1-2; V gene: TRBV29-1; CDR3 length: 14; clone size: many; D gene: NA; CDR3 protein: CSVPDSFANYGYTF; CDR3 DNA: TGCAGCGTGCCGGACAGCTTTGCTAACTATGGCTACACCTTC
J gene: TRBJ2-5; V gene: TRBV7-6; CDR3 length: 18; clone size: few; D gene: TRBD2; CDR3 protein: CASSLALASGVMRETQYF; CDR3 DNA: TGTGCCAGCAGCTTAGCGTTGGCTAGCGGGGTCATGAGGGAGACCCAGTACTTC
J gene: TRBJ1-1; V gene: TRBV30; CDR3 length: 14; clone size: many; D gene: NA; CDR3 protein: CAWEKGLGDTEAFF; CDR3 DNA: TGTGCCTGGGAAAAGGGCCTCGGGGACACTGAAGCTTTCTTT
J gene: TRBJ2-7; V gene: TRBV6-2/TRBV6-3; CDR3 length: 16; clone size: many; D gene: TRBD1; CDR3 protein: CASSYTWDRPSYEQYF; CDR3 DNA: TGTGCCAGCAGTTACACGTGGGACAGACCATCCTACGAGCAGTACTTC
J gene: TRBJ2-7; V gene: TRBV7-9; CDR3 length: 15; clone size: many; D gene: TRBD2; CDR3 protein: CASSLDTSGAYEQYF; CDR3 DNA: TGTGCCAGCAGCTTAGATACTAGCGGAGCCTACGAGCAGTACTTC
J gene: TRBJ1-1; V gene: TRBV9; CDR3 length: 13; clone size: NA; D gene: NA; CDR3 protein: CAGSVGRYTEAFF; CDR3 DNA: TGTGCCGGCAGCGTGGGGAGGTACACTGAAGCTTTCTTT
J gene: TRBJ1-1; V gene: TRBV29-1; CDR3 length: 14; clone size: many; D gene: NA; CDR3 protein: CSAFRASGGPEAFF; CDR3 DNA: TGCAGCGCATTTAGAGCGTCAGGTGGCCCTGAAGCTTTCTTT
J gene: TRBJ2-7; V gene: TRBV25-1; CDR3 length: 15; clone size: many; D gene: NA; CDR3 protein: CASSEARLAHYEQYF; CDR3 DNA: TGTGCCAGCAGTGAAGCTCGGCTGGCTCACTACGAGCAGTACTTC
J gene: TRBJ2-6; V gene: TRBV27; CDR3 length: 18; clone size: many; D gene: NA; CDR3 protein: CASSLHSDRPSGANVLTF; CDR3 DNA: TGTGCCAGCAGTTTACATAGTGACAGGCCCTCTGGGGCCAACGTCCTGACTTTC
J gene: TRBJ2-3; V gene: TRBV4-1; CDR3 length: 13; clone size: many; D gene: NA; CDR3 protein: CASSQDLVNTQYF; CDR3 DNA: TGCGCCAGCAGCCAAGATCTGGTGAATACGCAGTATTTT
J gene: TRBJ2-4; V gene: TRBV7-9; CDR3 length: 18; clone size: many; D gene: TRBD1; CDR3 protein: CASSPPTDRGLAKNIQYF; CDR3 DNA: TGTGCCAGCAGCCCCCCAACCGACAGGGGCCTAGCCAAAAACATTCAGTACTTC
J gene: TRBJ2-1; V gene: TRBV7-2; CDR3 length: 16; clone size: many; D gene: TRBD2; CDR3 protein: CASSLIGLAGNNEQFF; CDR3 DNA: TGTGCCAGCAGCCTAATAGGACTAGCGGGAAACAATGAGCAGTTCTTC
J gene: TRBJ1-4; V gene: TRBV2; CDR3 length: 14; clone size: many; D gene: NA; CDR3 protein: CASVGRDAYEKLFF; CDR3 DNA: TGTGCCAGCGTGGGGCGGGACGCCTATGAAAAACTGTTTTTT
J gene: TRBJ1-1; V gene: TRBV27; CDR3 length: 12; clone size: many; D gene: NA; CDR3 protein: CASRQMNTEAFF; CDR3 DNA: TGTGCCAGCCGGCAGATGAACACTGAAGCTTTCTTT
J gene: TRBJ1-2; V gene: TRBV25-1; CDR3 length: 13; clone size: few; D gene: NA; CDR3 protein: CASSARMRYGYTF; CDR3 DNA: TGTGCCAGCAGTGCTAGAATGCGCTATGGCTACACCTTC
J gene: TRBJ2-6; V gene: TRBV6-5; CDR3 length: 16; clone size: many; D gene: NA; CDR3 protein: CASSPGGFSGANVLTF; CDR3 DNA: TGTGCCAGCAGCCCAGGGGGGTTCTCTGGGGCCAACGTCCTGACTTTC
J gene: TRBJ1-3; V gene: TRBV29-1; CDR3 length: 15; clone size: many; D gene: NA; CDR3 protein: CSVEAWGQAGNTIYF; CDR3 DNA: TGCAGCGTTGAAGCATGGGGTCAAGCTGGAAACACCATATATTTT
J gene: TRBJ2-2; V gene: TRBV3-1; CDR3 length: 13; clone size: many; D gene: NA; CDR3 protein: CASSNPAGGELFF; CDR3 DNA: TGTGCCAGCAGCAACCCCGCCGGGGGTGAGCTGTTTTTT
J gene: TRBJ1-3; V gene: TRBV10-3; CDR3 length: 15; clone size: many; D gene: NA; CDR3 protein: CAIRGLDSVGNTIYF; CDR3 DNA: TGTGCCATCAGGGGATTGGACAGTGTTGGAAACACCATATATTTT
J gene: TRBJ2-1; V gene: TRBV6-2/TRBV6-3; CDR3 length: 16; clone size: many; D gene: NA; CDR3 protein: CASSYSGQGFFGEQFF; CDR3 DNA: TGTGCCAGCAGTTACTCAGGGCAGGGTTTTTTTGGTGAGCAGTTCTTC